The following is a TCR beta chain sequence with its context. This sample stems from a study of CD8+CD57+ T cells in acquired aplastic anemia. TCR beta VDJ combinations and CDR3 sequences were profiled from genomic DNA. A single record per CDR3 protein comes from TCRdb applying MiXCR to the reads. Of 120,000 or so distinct CDR3 sequences listed, roughly 40% are singletons. V lost 3 bases and J lost 0, with 10 bases in between. CDR1 is SGHDT and CDR2 is YYEEEE in the germline V gene. This CDR3 is built from 14 residues. Flow cytometry had shown expanded CD8+CD57+ cells in the patients chosen for sequencing.

The chain employs TRBV5-6 and TRBJ2-7, with D maybe TRBD1 (6 bases). Sequenced: sorted CD4+, CD8+, or CD8+CD57+ T cells (not recorded which) from PBMCs. The TCR originated in a human donor with aplastic anemia. CDR3 loop: CASSSRQDSYEQYF. CDR3 DNA sequence: TGTGCCAGCAGCTCTAGACAGGACTCCTACGAGCAGTACTTC.